One T cell receptor beta chain is described in this entry. V lost 2 bases, J lost 9 bases, and 16 bases lay in between. CDR1 MGHDK and CDR2 SYGVNS come from the germline V gene. CDR3 length equals 14 residues. Data came from immunoSEQ multiplex PCR; TCRdb stores just in-frame clones and leaves some out. The profile shows some 23,000 clones, approximately 84% of them singletons. The data belong to a study of T cells in narcolepsy. The J gene is TRBJ1-2, the V gene TRBV25-1; D is unclear. The specimen sequenced was CD45RA- memory CD4+ T cells from PBMCs. This clonotype was obtained from a human donor with narcolepsy. CDR3 sequence reads: CASSETGGQVSYTF. CDR3 in DNA: TGTGCCAGCAGTGAAACCGGTGGCCAAGTTAGCTACACCTTC.